This T cell receptor beta chain was sequenced for a study of PD-L1 blockade in urothelial cancer. Study-level results: Durable-benefit patients showed greater tumor-associated blood clone expansion at 3 weeks.

In its sample, this clone was seen once. The antigen is undetermined. Sequenced by immunoSEQ multiplex PCR; TCRdb stores in-frame clones only, minus some. The sample shows approximately 47,000 clones, roughly four fifths of them seen only once. Time point reported: pretreatment peripheral blood. Pretreatment and on-treatment samples were taken, numbering 1 to 8 per patient. Sequenced material: PBMCs, taken around atezolizumab (anti-PD-L1) treatment. This TCR came from a man aged 50 or older with urothelial cancer.

This chain's CDR3 is CASRGGGETQYF. The CDR3 nucleotides read TGTGCCAGCAGGGGCGGGGGGGAGACCCAGTACTTC. J is TRBJ2-5 and V is TRBV27, with 8 positions matching TRBD2. Unmatched junction bases numbered 2, after V lost 6 bases and J lost 5 bases. The CDR3 loop spans 12 amino acids. Germline V lookup: CDR1 MNHEY, CDR2 SMNVEV (reference sequence).